This TCR beta chain stems from a study of cytomegalovirus exposure and HLA in healthy donors. The wider study: The roughly 110 validation repertoires were reported in a later analysis to have been generated on the same platform as the 666 first-cohort repertoires. Study-level results: The listing of roughly 160 TCR beta chains classed them as cytomegalovirus-associated. Per published reports, the classifier diagnosed cytomegalovirus status with high specificity and sensitivity. Most TCR sequences were seen very rarely across donors, but some public TCRs occurred in many.

In regard to this clone: No antigen is known for it.

Method: immunoSEQ multiplex PCR; TCRdb's copy keeps in-frame clones and lacks some. The sample has over 85,000 clones; 84% are singletons. The germline V gene has CDR1 MDHEN and CDR2 SYDVKM. The CDR3 covers 21 residues. Trimming at V came to 5 bases and at J to 3 bases, leaving 21 bases not matched to a gene. The material sequenced was PBMCs. The clonotype was recovered from a woman aged 18-29 years in good health and CMV-seropositive. This rearrangement joins TRBV28 to TRBJ1-6; 8 bases fit TRBD1. The DNA of the CDR3 is TGTGCCAGCAGTCTAGCCCCGTGGACAGGGAATATGCCCTTCTATAATTCACCCCTCCACTTT. Translated: CASSLAPWTGNMPFYNSPLHF. The full variable domain, with the rest looked up from reference TRBV28 and TRBJ1-6, is DVKVTQSSRYLVKRTGEKVFLECVQDMDHENMFWYRQDPGLGLRLIYFSYDVKMKEKGDIPEGYSVSREKKERFSLILESASTNQTSMYLCASSLAPWTGNMPFYNSPLHFGNGTRLTVT.